The clone carrying this T cell receptor beta chain qualifies as medium-sized (0.01 to 0.1%). Its target is not known. The sample originates from a study of naive and memory T cell subsets. Study results and limitations: Activation and differentiation may alter RNA-based TCR counts.

The beta constant-region primer was an equimolar mix of two oligonucleotides covering TRBC1 and TRBC2. Ligated cDNA was amplified by four rounds of PCR with nested alpha and beta constant-region primers and SP2. TCRdb redid the calling of the UMI-ligation and nested PCR reads with MiXCR, one entry per CDR3 protein. The sample contains some 31,000 distinct CDR3 sequences, less than 20% of which appear only once. The origin of this receptor is a human donor in good health. Sequenced input: effector memory CD4+ T cells from blood. The subset was: effector memory, CD45RA- CD27-.

The DNA of the CDR3 is TGCAGTGCTAGTGCAGGGATCGCAGATACGCAGTATTTT. Translating gives CSASAGIADTQYF. The gene calls are TRBV20-1 and TRBJ2-3, with D maybe TRBD1 (5 bases). The CDR3 length is 13 residues. With 3 bases removed from V and 4 bases from J, the gap between germline ends came to 11 bases. From germline, CDR1 is DFQATT and CDR2 SNEGSKA (reference sequence).